The clone carrying this T cell receptor beta chain has only a few counts. Primers used in a second PCR of about 7 to 12 cycles were a sample-barcoded 5' primer and a J-beta primer mix. TCRdb passed the 5' RACE reads through MiXCR, listing each CDR3 protein once. The sample contains 450,000 to 700,000 distinct CDR3 sequences, approximately 30% of which appear only once. Per the germline V gene, CDR1 is MNHNY and CDR2 is SVGAGI (reference sequence). This CDR3 contains 14 residues. The germline V and J ends were trimmed by 0 bases and 4 bases, with 9 bases remaining between them. This specimen belongs to a study of blood T cells in healthy people across ages.

Sequencing input: blood. The chain is built from TRBV6-6 and TRBJ1-2, with D unclear. This clonotype was sampled from a woman between 65 and 79 years old in good health. The CDR3 sequence is CASSYSIPSYGYTF. CDR3 nucleotides: TGTGCCAGCAGTTACTCGATCCCTTCCTATGGCTACACCTTC.